The text below deals with one TCR beta chain. All trial patients relapsed after autologous stem cell transplantation. This specimen comes from a study of PD-1 blockade in classical Hodgkin lymphoma. The CDR3 extends over 14 amino acids. The germline gives CDR1 SQVTM, CDR2 ANQGSEA. V gave up 6 bases and J gave up 1 base, with 14 bases separating them. The method was immunoSEQ multiplex PCR; TCRdb's version includes in-frame clones alone and lacks a portion of them. The sample holds about 35,000 clones, 76% seen once. This receptor was taken from a human donor with classical Hodgkin lymphoma. The source material was peripheral blood mononuclear cells (PBMCs), sampled before the second cycle of nivolumab. This chain links TRBV29-1 with TRBJ2-3; no clear D. The CDR3 DNA sequence: TGCAGCGTGGCGCTCGCTGGGGGCACAGATACGCAGTATTTT. It specifies CSVALAGGTDTQYF.